Each of the 31 T cell receptor beta chains below was sequenced from the same sample in a study of blood T cell repertoires in COVID-19. Using immunoSEQ multiplex PCR, the repertoire was profiled, and TCRdb retains in-frame clones only, with some absent. The table includes nearly 80,000 clones, roughly 80% detected once. Sequencing used peripheral blood. The receptors derive from a woman between 65 and 79 years old with acute or convalescent COVID-19.

The V and J genes are TRBV6-1 and TRBJ2-2; 11 positions agree with TRBD2. Germline V lookup: CDR1 MNHNS, CDR2 SASEGT. V was clipped by 4 bases and J by 2 bases; unmatched bases: 3. The CDR3 contains 16 residues. CDR3 DNA: TGTGCCAGCAGTGGACTAGCGGGATATAACACCGGGGAGCTGTTTTTT. Protein product: CASSGLAGYNTGELFF.

CDR3 sequence reads: CASSYAQQGVQQYF. The CDR3 nucleotides read TGTGCCAGCAGTTACGCCCAGCAGGGCGTGCAGCAGTACTTC. J is TRBJ2-7 and V is TRBV6-5; possible D gene TRBD1, 5 bases. Trimming took 2 bases from V and 8 from J, leaving 16 bases between them. Germline V gives CDR1 MNHEY, CDR2 SVGAGI. This CDR3 has 14 amino acids.

This clone appeared a single time. V gene TRBV5-4 combines with J gene TRBJ1-2; no firm D call. Germline V gene sequence: CDR1 SGHNT, CDR2 YYREEE (reference sequence). Trimming removed 0 bases at V and 7 bases at J, with 13 bases between. The CDR3 runs to 14 residues. The CDR3 reads CASSLAGQVLGYTF. Here the CDR3 DNA reads TGTGCCAGCAGCTTGGCCGGCCAGGTACTTGGCTACACCTTC.

The chain recombines TRBV7-2 with TRBJ2-1, with 8 positions matching TRBD2. Trimming at V came to 1 base and at J to 5 bases, leaving 10 bases not matched to a gene. Per the germline V gene, CDR1 is SGHTA and CDR2 is FQGNSA. This CDR3 has 17 amino acids. The CDR3 nucleotides are TGTGCCAGCAGCTTAGAGGCCGGGCTAGCGGGTAACAATGAGCAGTTCTTC. It yields the protein CASSLEAGLAGNNEQFF.

The rearrangement uses TRBV4-2 and TRBJ2-7; D remains ambiguous. Between the trimmed V and J ends, which lost 0 bases and 6 bases, there was a span of 12 bases. Per germline, CDR1 LGHNA and CDR2 YNFKEQ. This CDR3 has 14 amino acids. The CDR3 DNA is TGTGCCAGCAGCCAAGATGGGCTACCGGCCGAGCAGTACTTC. It translates to CASSQDGLPAEQYF.

The rearrangement uses TRBV4-1 and TRBJ2-1; 8 bases fit TRBD2. V was pared by 1 base and J by 6 bases, with 11 bases of the junction left unmatched. Germline lookup yields CDR1 MGHRA and CDR2 YSYEKL. CDR3 size: 17 residues. The CDR3 DNA is TGCGCCAGCAGCCAAGCTCCGGGTAGCGGGGCGCCCAATGAGCAGTTCTTC. Amino acid sequence: CASSQAPGSGAPNEQFF.

The rearrangement uses TRBV2 and TRBJ2-1; 11 positions match TRBD2. The CDR3 covers 14 residues. Germline V gives CDR1 SNHLY, CDR2 FYNNEI. The V gene end was trimmed by 9 bases and the J gene end by 10 bases; junction bases not matched to a gene: 11. The CDR3 is CASTMTSGALEQFF. CDR3 sequence (DNA): TGTGCCAGTACTATGACTAGCGGGGCCCTGGAGCAGTTCTTC.

The rearrangement links TRBV11-2 to TRBJ2-7; 9 bases line up with TRBD1. There are 15 residues in the CDR3. With 5 bases clipped from V and 6 bases from J, the junction kept 11 bases outside the gene matches. CDR1 and CDR2 from the germline V gene are SGHAT and FQNNGV. The CDR3 DNA reads as TGTGCCAGCAGCCCGCGGACAGGGGAGAATAGCGAGCAGTACTTC. Its translation: CASSPRTGENSEQYF.

The V call is TRBV11-1, the J call TRBJ2-5; D remains unclear. The germline gives CDR1 SGHAT, CDR2 FQDESV (reference sequence). V was clipped by 5 bases and J by 4 bases, with 17 bases between them. This CDR3 spans 15 amino acids. CDR3 sequence: CASSLNRYVLETQYF. CDR3 sequence (DNA): TGTGCCAGCAGCCTAAATAGATACGTACTAGAGACCCAGTACTTC.

This clone was observed a handful of times. This chain joins TRBV5-5 and TRBJ1-6, with 9 bases identical to TRBD1. Trimming cost V 3 bases and J 10 bases; bases outside gene matches: 8. Germline V CDR1 and CDR2: SGHKS, YYEKEE (reference sequence). The CDR3 contains 15 residues. The CDR3 DNA is TGTGCCAGCAGCTCGACGACAGGGGGAAACTCACCCCTCCACTTT. Protein: CASSSTTGGNSPLHF.

This clone was seen a handful of times. The gene calls are TRBV19 and TRBJ1-4; D might be TRBD1 (5 bases). V was clipped by 6 bases and J by 8 bases, with 7 bases between them. Germline V gives CDR1 LNHDA, CDR2 SQIVND (reference sequence). The CDR3 has 11 residues. The CDR3 here is CASRNREKLFF. Written as DNA, the CDR3 is TGTGCCAGTAGAAACAGGGAAAAACTGTTTTTT. Full variable domain (remainder filled in from reference TRBV19 and TRBJ1-4): DGGITQSPKYLFRKEGQNVTLSCEQNLNHDAMYWYRQDPGQGLRLIYYSQIVNDFQKGDIAEGYSVSREKKESFPLTVTSAQKNPTAFYLCASRNREKLFFGSGTQLSVL.

The J gene is TRBJ2-1, the V gene TRBV19; TRBD2 matches 7 bases. Losses at the gene ends were 5 bases for V and 4 bases for J; bases not matched to a gene: 11. CDR3 size: 16 residues. Germline V gives CDR1 LNHDA, CDR2 SQIVND (reference sequence). CDR3: CASSRALGGSYNEQFF. CDR3 nucleotide sequence: TGTGCCAGTAGTCGGGCCTTAGGCGGGAGTTACAATGAGCAGTTCTTC.

The chain uses TRBV19 and TRBJ2-1, with TRBD2 matching 9 bases. Germline lookup yields CDR1 LNHDA and CDR2 SQIVND (reference sequence). The CDR3 has 15 amino acids. With V trimmed by 10 bases and J by 7 bases, 14 bases remained unmatched. The CDR3 region is CATRSLAGRGNEQFF. CDR3 bases: TGTGCCACCAGATCCCTAGCGGGACGGGGGAATGAGCAGTTCTTC.

The V and J genes are TRBV5-1 and TRBJ2-5, with D hard to call. The V end was cut by 0 bases, the J end by 5 bases, with 8 bases between. The CDR3 loop spans 13 amino acids. The germline CDR1 and CDR2 sequences are SGHRS and YFSETQ. The CDR3, as DNA: TGCGCCAGCAGCTTGGGATACGGGGAGACCCAGTACTTC. Its translation is CASSLGYGETQYF.

The chain joins TRBV24-1 to TRBJ2-5; 10 nucleotides agree with TRBD2. In germline, CDR1 is KGHDR, CDR2 SFDVKD. With 4 bases clipped from V and 5 bases from J, the junction kept 12 bases outside the gene matches. The CDR3 has 17 residues. CDR3 loop: CATSENRAGGPRETQYF. CDR3 bases: TGTGCCACCAGTGAAAACCGAGCGGGAGGGCCTCGGGAGACCCAGTACTTC.

The chain joins TRBV19 to TRBJ2-2; 7 nucleotides line up with TRBD1. CDR3 length: 20 residues. Germline CDR1 is LNHDA and CDR2 is SQIVND (reference sequence). Trimming at V came to 4 bases and at J to 2 bases, leaving 19 bases not matched to a gene. DNA of the CDR3: TGTGCCAGTAGTAGTTTAGGGGGCCTTATAACTCCCCTCAACACCGGGGAGCTGTTTTTT. It yields the protein CASSSLGGLITPLNTGELFF.

This chain uses TRBV2 with TRBJ2-7; no firm D call. Germline CDR1 and CDR2: SNHLY and FYNNEI. V lost 8 bases to trimming and J lost 5 bases, with 13 bases between them. This CDR3 is built from 12 residues. In DNA, the CDR3 is TGTGCCAGCTCTTTTAGAACCGACGAGCAGTACTTC. It yields the protein CASSFRTDEQYF. Full variable domain (outside the CDR3, taken from reference TRBV2 and TRBJ2-7): EPEVTQTPSHQVTQMGQEVILRCVPISNHLYFYWYRQILGQKVEFLVSFYNNEISEKSEIFDDQFSVERPDGSNFTLKIRSTKLEDSAMYFCASSFRTDEQYFGPGTRLTVT.

The chain links TRBV19 to TRBJ1-6; 8 bases map to TRBD1. Germline V gene lookup returns CDR1 LNHDA and CDR2 SQIVND (reference sequence). The CDR3 has 15 residues. With V trimmed by 4 bases and J by 5 bases, 4 bases remained unmatched. The CDR3 here is CASSTGQANNSPLHF. The DNA of the CDR3 is TGTGCCAGTAGTACGGGACAGGCGAATAATTCACCCCTCCACTTT. Drawing the rest from reference TRBV19 and TRBJ1-6, the complete variable domain is DGGITQSPKYLFRKEGQNVTLSCEQNLNHDAMYWYRQDPGQGLRLIYYSQIVNDFQKGDIAEGYSVSREKKESFPLTVTSAQKNPTAFYLCASSTGQANNSPLHFGNGTRLTVT.

The chain combines TRBV19 with TRBJ2-1, with unresolved D. V was cut by 6 bases and J by 4 bases, with 4 bases left in between. The CDR3 totals 11 residues. Germline CDR1 and CDR2: LNHDA and SQIVND (reference sequence). CDR3 residues: CASRQYNEQFF. Written as DNA, the CDR3 is TGTGCCAGTAGACAGTACAATGAGCAGTTCTTC.

This chain connects TRBV19 to TRBJ2-7; 10 nucleotides align to TRBD1. With V trimmed by 0 bases and J by 5 bases, 10 bases remained unmatched. This CDR3 is 17 amino acids long. Per the germline V gene, CDR1 is LNHDA and CDR2 is SQIVND (reference sequence). CDR3 DNA sequence: TGTGCCAGTAGTATAGAGGGGCCGGGACAGGGGATCAACGAGCAGTACTTC. Its translation: CASSIEGPGQGINEQYF.

Only a few counts were recorded for this clone. The V and J genes are TRBV11-2 and TRBJ2-7; D is unclear. Germline lookup yields CDR1 SGHAT and CDR2 FQNNGV. V lost 4 bases and J lost 6, with 7 bases in between. The CDR3 is 11 residues long. The CDR3 spells CASSSLREQYF. Written as DNA, the CDR3 is TGTGCCAGCAGCTCACTCCGCGAGCAGTACTTC.

The CDR3 reads CASSPGGPNEKLFF. The CDR3 DNA sequence: TGCGCCAGCAGCCCAGGGGGCCCCAATGAAAAACTGTTTTTT. The V and J genes are TRBV5-1 and TRBJ1-4, with TRBD1 identical over 8 bases. The V gene's germline CDR1 is SGHRS and CDR2 YFSETQ. The CDR3 has 14 amino acids. J gave up 5 bases and V 4 bases, and 4 bases lay outside the gene matches.

V is TRBV2 and J is TRBJ2-5, with a tentative D call TRBD1 (6 bases). V was trimmed by 2 bases and J by 4 bases, leaving 14 bases between them. CDR1 and CDR2 (germline): SNHLY, FYNNEI. CDR3 length: 15 residues. The CDR3 region is CASSERTGKGETQYF. For the CDR3, the DNA is TGTGCCAGCAGTGAAAGAACAGGGAAGGGAGAGACCCAGTACTTC.

Only one count was recorded for this clone. The CDR3: CASSFLRTGGDYGYTF. The CDR3 DNA is TGTGCCAGCAGTTTCCTGAGGACAGGGGGCGACTATGGCTACACCTTC. This chain connects TRBV5-6 to TRBJ1-2; TRBD1 matches 11 bases. Germline V gene sequence: CDR1 SGHDT, CDR2 YYEEEE. Germline trimming cut 5 bases from V and 3 bases from J; bases unmatched to any gene: 9. The CDR3 covers 16 residues.

The V gene is TRBV4-2, the J gene TRBJ2-5, with TRBD1 matching 7 bases. CDR3 length: 14 residues. Germline CDR1 LGHNA, CDR2 YNFKEQ. V was clipped by 3 bases and J by 3 bases; unmatched bases: 4. Written as DNA, the CDR3 is TGTGCCAGCAGCCACCCGACAGGGAAAGAGACCCAGTACTTC. Translating it yields CASSHPTGKETQYF.

A few counts support this clone. The rearrangement links TRBV9 to TRBJ2-1, with 8 positions matching TRBD2. The J segment lost 1 base and the V segment lost 4 bases, leaving 4 bases of the junction unmatched. CDR3 length equals 15 residues. Germline loops: CDR1 SGDLS, CDR2 YYNGEE. The chain's CDR3 is CASSPRLASYNEQFF. CDR3 bases: TGTGCCAGCAGCCCTCGACTAGCGTCCTACAATGAGCAGTTCTTC.

The rearrangement uses TRBV6-2 or TRBV6-3 and TRBJ2-5; tentatively, D is TRBD1 (6 bases). Trimming took 4 bases from V and 5 from J, leaving 11 bases between them. The CDR3 has 13 amino acids. Germline CDR1 MNHEY, CDR2 SVGEGT. CDR3 in DNA: TGTGCCAGCAGTTGGAAGGGGGTGGAGACCCAGTACTTC. It yields the protein CASSWKGVETQYF.

CDR3 protein: CASSLGLAGPAGELFF. Here the CDR3 DNA reads TGCGCCAGCAGCCTGGGACTAGCGGGACCGGCCGGGGAGCTGTTTTTT. The J gene is TRBJ2-2, the V gene TRBV5-1; 13 positions match TRBD2. The CDR3 length is 16 residues. The germline CDR1 and CDR2 sequences are SGHRS and YFSETQ. Germline trimming cut 4 bases from V and 6 bases from J; bases unmatched to any gene: 6.

The chain employs TRBV27 and TRBJ2-7; 8 bases align to TRBD1. Trimming took 5 bases from V and 0 from J; bases not matched to a gene: 3. This CDR3 is built from 14 residues. Germline assignment: CDR1 MNHEY and CDR2 SMNVEV (reference sequence). The CDR3 DNA sequence: TGTGCCAGCAGTAGGGACAGGAGCTCCTACGAGCAGTACTTC. This translates into CASSRDRSSYEQYF.

The V and J genes are TRBV19 and TRBJ2-5, with no clear D. Looked up from germline, CDR1 is LNHDA and CDR2 is SQIVND (reference sequence). This CDR3 is built from 14 residues. V was shortened by 3 bases and J by 1 base, with 9 bases between the two germline ends. CDR3 in DNA: TGTGCCAGTAGTATGGCGGATTTCCAAGAGACCCAGTACTTC. As protein: CASSMADFQETQYF.

This rearrangement joins TRBV9 to TRBJ2-3, with D uncertain. The V gene's germline CDR1 is SGDLS and CDR2 YYNGEE. There are 15 residues in the CDR3. Deletions cut 5 bases from V and 0 bases from J, with 13 bases between. In nucleotides, the CDR3 is TGTGCCAGCAGGTACTCGCAATCGAGCACAGATACGCAGTATTTT. As protein: CASRYSQSSTDTQYF.